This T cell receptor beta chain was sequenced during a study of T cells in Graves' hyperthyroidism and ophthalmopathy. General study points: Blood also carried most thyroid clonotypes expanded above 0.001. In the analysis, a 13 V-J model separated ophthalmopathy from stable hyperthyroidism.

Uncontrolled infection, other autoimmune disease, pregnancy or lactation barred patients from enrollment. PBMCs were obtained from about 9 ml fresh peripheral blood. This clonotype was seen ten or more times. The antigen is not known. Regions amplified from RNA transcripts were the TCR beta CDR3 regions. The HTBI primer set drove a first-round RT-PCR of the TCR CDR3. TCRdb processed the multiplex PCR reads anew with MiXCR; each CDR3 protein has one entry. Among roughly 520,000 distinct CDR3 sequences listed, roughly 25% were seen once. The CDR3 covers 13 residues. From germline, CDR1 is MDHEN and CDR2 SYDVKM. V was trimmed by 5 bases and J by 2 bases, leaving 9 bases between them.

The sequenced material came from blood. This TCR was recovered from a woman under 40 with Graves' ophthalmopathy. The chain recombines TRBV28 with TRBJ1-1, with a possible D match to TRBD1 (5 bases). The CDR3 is CASSGALNTEAFF. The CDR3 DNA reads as TGTGCCAGCAGTGGGGCCCTAAACACTGAAGCTTTCTTT. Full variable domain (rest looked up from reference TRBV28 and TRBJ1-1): DVKVTQSSRYLVKRTGEKVFLECVQDMDHENMFWYRQDPGLGLRLIYFSYDVKMKEKGDIPEGYSVSREKKERFSLILESASTNQTSMYLCASSGALNTEAFFGQGTRLTVV.